This T cell receptor (beta chain) was captured in a study of post-analysis software for immune sequencing data. Overall study: Relapsing-remitting, secondary progressive and progressive-relapsing forms of multiple sclerosis all featured among disease courses. Study results and caveats: Multiple sclerosis patients had significantly lower normalized Chao1 diversity than controls.

Details on this clonotype: What it binds is not known.

The library was made from cDNA and included unique molecular identifiers. It was from about 0.94 to 9.7 million T cells that approximately 500,000 cDNA molecules came. TCRdb re-derived calls from the PCR reads in MiXCR, one entry per CDR3 protein. The data contain roughly 730,000 distinct CDR3 sequences, about 27% of them seen just once; the ten biggest clones take up roughly 0.54%. Sequenced material: blood. The clonotype originates from a girl between 5 and 17 years old with multiple sclerosis.

CDR3 coding DNA: TGCAGTGCTCGCTCCGGTGGGGACACTGAAGCTTTCTTT. Amino acids: CSARSGGDTEAFF. This chain joins TRBV20-1 and TRBJ1-1, with D unresolved. V was shortened by 5 bases and J by 3 bases, with 13 bases between the two germline ends. Germline assignment: CDR1 DFQATT and CDR2 SNEGSKA (reference sequence). CDR3 length: 13 residues.